This entry lists 30 T cell receptor beta chains sequenced from one sample in a study of a mutant IDH1 vaccine in newly diagnosed glioma. Their specific antigens are unknown. Time point here: week 5, during vaccination. Topical imiquimod was applied with each vaccine dose, which held 300 ug of mutant IDH1 20-mer peptide. Assay used: immunoSEQ multiplex PCR; TCRdb lists only in-frame clones, some missing. The data hold under 70,000 clones, with approximately 79% observed a single time. The material was PBMCs, obtained from a glioma patient whose treatment included an IDH1 peptide vaccine. These receptors originate from a woman aged 45-65 years with glioma.

The rearrangement links TRBV7-2 to TRBJ1-6; 9 bases fit TRBD1. With V trimmed by 6 bases and J by 4 bases, 7 bases remained unmatched. This CDR3 has 16 amino acids. Germline V gene data show CDR1 as SGHTA and CDR2 as FQGNSA. CDR3 nucleotides: TGTGCCAGCAGAACCGGGACAGGGTCATATAATTCACCCCTCCACTTT. Translation gives CASRTGTGSYNSPLHF.

The chain is built from TRBV27 and TRBJ2-7; a possible D gene is TRBD1 (5 bases). The CDR3 loop spans 14 amino acids. Germline CDR1 MNHEY, CDR2 SMNVEV (reference sequence). Trimming stripped 5 bases from V and 3 bases from J, with 14 bases between. The CDR3 reads CASSRIFRGYEQYF. The CDR3 coding sequence is TGTGCCAGCAGTCGCATTTTTAGGGGCTACGAGCAGTACTTC.

This sequence joins TRBV5-5 and TRBJ1-3, with D possibly being TRBD1 (5 bases). CDR1 SGHKS and CDR2 YYEKEE come from the germline V gene (reference sequence). The CDR3 consists of 17 residues. V lost 0 bases and J lost 2, with 15 bases in between. The CDR3 loop is CASSLAPVLGPGNTIYF. CDR3 coding DNA: TGTGCCAGCAGCTTGGCCCCTGTTTTGGGACCTGGAAACACCATATATTTT. Full variable domain (rest looked up from reference TRBV5-5 and TRBJ1-3): DAGVTQSPTHLIKTRGQQVTLRCSPISGHKSVSWYQQVLGQGPQFIFQYYEKEERGRGNFPDRFSARQFPNYSSELNVNALLLGDSALYLCASSLAPVLGPGNTIYFGEGSWLTVV.

The chain joins TRBV5-6 to TRBJ1-2; no clear D. This CDR3 spans 16 amino acids. Germline V gene data show CDR1 as SGHDT and CDR2 as YYEEEE. V was clipped by 5 bases and J by 5 bases, with 22 bases between them. CDR3 residues: CASREGGIYTGYGYTF. CDR3 in DNA: TGTGCCAGCAGGGAGGGAGGAATCTACACGGGATATGGCTACACCTTC.

The chain carries TRBV5-6 and TRBJ2-3; 10 bases match TRBD1. Looked up from germline, CDR1 is SGHDT and CDR2 is YYEEEE. The CDR3 is made up of 16 amino acids. Unmatched junction bases numbered 3, after V lost 0 bases and J lost 2 bases. The DNA of the CDR3 is TGTGCCAGCAGCTTGGGGGGACAGGGGTTCACAGATACGCAGTATTTT. Translating gives CASSLGGQGFTDTQYF.

V usage is TRBV19 and J usage is TRBJ1-6, with 8 bases identical to TRBD1. The CDR3 is 18 amino acids. From germline, CDR1 is LNHDA and CDR2 SQIVND (reference sequence). Trimming removed 4 bases from V and 5 bases from J; junction bases left unmatched: 13. For the CDR3, the DNA is TGTGCCAGTAGTACCCTACCGGGGCAGGGGGCAAATAATTCACCCCTCCACTTT. Protein product: CASSTLPGQGANNSPLHF.

CDR3 nucleotides: TGTGCCATCAACCCGGGGCCACAAGAGACCCAGTACTTC. Translating it yields CAINPGPQETQYF. The chain uses TRBV10-3 and TRBJ2-5, with D perhaps matching TRBD1 or TRBD2 (5 bases each). Trimming removed 7 bases from V and 2 bases from J, with 11 bases in between. Germline CDR1 reads ENHRY; CDR2 reads SYGVKD. This CDR3 region has 13 residues.

The chain carries TRBV27 and TRBJ2-5, with D perhaps matching TRBD2 (6 bases). V was clipped by 5 bases and J by 7 bases, with 14 bases between them. The CDR3 is 13 amino acids. CDR1 is MNHEY and CDR2 is SMNVEV in the germline V gene (reference sequence). CDR3 in amino acids: CASSQSLGGTQYF. In DNA, the CDR3 is TGTGCCAGCAGTCAATCACTGGGAGGGACCCAGTACTTC.

The chain combines TRBV7-2 with TRBJ1-4; TRBD1 agrees at 11 bases. The CDR3 loop spans 15 amino acids. J gave up 7 bases and V 4 bases, and 5 bases lay outside the gene matches. Germline CDR1 is SGHTA and CDR2 is FQGNSA. CDR3 amino acids: CASSSDRGRVEKLFF. CDR3 bases: TGTGCCAGCAGCTCGGACAGGGGGCGAGTTGAAAAACTGTTTTTT.

There are a few counts of this clone. This chain connects TRBV7-8 to TRBJ2-7; 7 bases are a match to TRBD2. CDR3 length: 15 amino acids. J was trimmed by 6 bases and V by 5 bases; bases with no gene match: 13. Per germline, CDR1 SGHVS and CDR2 FQNEAQ. This CDR3 is CASSAVAGRRFEQYF. CDR3 coding DNA: TGTGCCAGCAGCGCGGTCGCCGGGAGGCGATTCGAGCAGTACTTC.

V and J are TRBV10-1 and TRBJ1-1; D is perhaps TRBD1 (6 bases). Trimming removed 8 bases from V and 1 base from J, with 11 bases in between. Germline CDR1 WNHNN, CDR2 SYGVQD (reference sequence). This CDR3 region has 13 residues. CDR3 protein: CASSSGANTEAFF. The CDR3 DNA reads as TGCGCCAGCTCCTCGGGGGCGAACACTGAAGCTTTCTTT.

V and J are TRBV5-1 and TRBJ1-2, with a possible D match to TRBD1 (5 bases). Looked up from germline, CDR1 is SGHRS and CDR2 is YFSETQ. This CDR3 contains 17 residues. V lost 4 bases and J lost 0, with 19 bases in between. The CDR3 region is CASSPTLEGNPNYGYTF. In DNA, the CDR3 is TGCGCCAGCAGCCCCACCCTAGAGGGGAACCCTAACTATGGCTACACCTTC.

The V call is TRBV30, the J call TRBJ2-6; D is perhaps TRBD2 (5 bases). Trimming removed 2 bases from V and 5 bases from J, with 16 bases in between. Germline V gives CDR1 GTSNPN, CDR2 SVGIG (reference sequence). The CDR3 contains 16 residues. The CDR3 here is CAWSPGRYVRANVLTF. The CDR3 bases are TGTGCCTGGAGTCCGGGGAGATACGTACGGGCCAACGTCCTGACTTTC.

The chain is built from TRBV6-5 and TRBJ1-3, with D maybe TRBD1 (6 bases). The CDR3 has 14 amino acids. CDR1 and CDR2 (germline): MNHEY, SVGAGI. The germline V and J ends were trimmed by 7 bases and 1 base, with 11 bases remaining between them. CDR3: CASTDRTSGNTIYF. CDR3 bases: TGTGCCAGCACCGACAGGACATCTGGAAACACCATATATTTT.

The chain combines TRBV27 with TRBJ1-5, with TRBD1 matching over 11 bases. Germline assignment: CDR1 MNHEY and CDR2 SMNVEV (reference sequence). V was clipped by 5 bases and J by 4 bases; unmatched bases: 13. The length of the CDR3 is 18 residues. The CDR3 DNA is TGTGCCAGCAGTCCTTCACGGACAGGGGGCGTTATTAATCAGCCCCAGCATTTT. The encoded protein is CASSPSRTGGVINQPQHF.

The rearrangement links TRBV5-1 to TRBJ1-2, with 12 bases that match TRBD1. CDR1 is SGHRS and CDR2 is YFSETQ in the germline V gene. J lost 10 bases, V lost 4 bases, and 11 bases had no gene match. The CDR3 runs to 15 residues. CDR3 in amino acids: CASSRSPGQGADYTF. The CDR3, as DNA: TGCGCCAGCAGCAGAAGCCCGGGACAGGGGGCGGACTACACCTTC.

The J gene is TRBJ2-5, the V gene TRBV4-1; 12 bases are shared with TRBD2. V was clipped by 1 base and J by 2 bases; unmatched bases: 5. The germline V gene has CDR1 MGHRA and CDR2 YSYEKL. The CDR3 is 17 amino acids. CDR3 coding DNA: TGCGCCAGCAGCCAAGCGATCCTAGCGGGGGGGCAAGAGACCCAGTACTTC. This gives the protein CASSQAILAGGQETQYF.

This clone appeared a single time. The chain is built from TRBV5-8 and TRBJ2-7, with 12 bases lining up with TRBD1. Germline CDR1 and CDR2: SGHTS and YDEGEE. The CDR3 extends over 15 amino acids. J gave up 8 bases and V 4 bases, and 10 bases lay outside the gene matches. The CDR3 loop is CASSVVGQGAGKQYF. The CDR3 nucleotides read TGTGCCAGCAGCGTGGTGGGACAGGGGGCCGGCAAGCAGTACTTC.

CDR3 region: CASSVRMGNEQFF. The CDR3 DNA follows: TGTGCCAGCAGTGTAAGAATGGGGAATGAGCAGTTCTTC. V is TRBV2 and J is TRBJ2-1, with unresolved D. The CDR3 length is 13 residues. CDR1 is SNHLY and CDR2 is FYNNEI in the germline V gene. V was trimmed by 4 bases and J by 7 bases, leaving 11 bases between them.

In its sample, this clone was seen once. The gene calls are TRBV6-1 and TRBJ2-3; TRBD1 matches at 8 bases. Trimming cost V 3 bases and J 8 bases; bases outside gene matches: 4. This CDR3 spans 13 amino acids. CDR1 is MNHNS and CDR2 is SASEGT in the germline V gene. CDR3 nucleotides: TGTGCCAGCAGTGAGGACAGGGTCGGTACGCAGTATTTT. Protein sequence: CASSEDRVGTQYF.

This chain connects TRBV19 to TRBJ2-3, with TRBD2 matching 9 bases. The CDR3 has 16 amino acids. V shed 2 bases and J 2 bases; nucleotides not matched to a gene: 5. The germline CDR1 and CDR2 sequences are LNHDA and SQIVND (reference sequence). CDR3 coding DNA: TGTGCCAGTAGTATAACCGGCGGGGGGGCCACAGATACGCAGTATTTT. This translates into CASSITGGGATDTQYF.

The V gene is TRBV5-5, the J gene TRBJ1-2; 7 bases align to TRBD1. From germline, CDR1 is SGHKS and CDR2 YYEKEE (reference sequence). The CDR3 spans 15 residues. V was pared by 3 bases and J by 4 bases, with 9 bases of the junction left unmatched. The DNA of the CDR3 is TGTGCCAGCAGCTCCGGACAGGTCGGGGGCTATGGCTACACCTTC. This sequence encodes CASSSGQVGGYGYTF.

This sequence joins TRBV2 and TRBJ1-6; no definite D call. The V gene lost 6 bases and the J gene lost 6 bases, with 12 bases spanning the gap. CDR1 and CDR2 from the germline V gene are SNHLY and FYNNEI. The CDR3 contains 14 residues. In DNA, the CDR3 is TGTGCCAGCAGCGAGGAGTTCCTTAATTCACCCCTCCACTTT. Translating it yields CASSEEFLNSPLHF.

The chain is built from TRBV27 and TRBJ1-1; 8 bases line up with TRBD1. The germline CDR1 and CDR2 sequences are MNHEY and SMNVEV (reference sequence). The CDR3 runs 15 residues. J was trimmed by 11 bases and V by 4 bases; bases with no gene match: 15. The CDR3 here is CASSSSGTGGGGAFF. The CDR3 DNA reads TGTGCCAGCAGTTCCTCAGGGACAGGCGGGGGAGGTGCTTTCTTT.

The chain is built from TRBV14 and TRBJ1-4; D possibly corresponds to TRBD1 (6 bases). V was pared by 4 bases and J by 7 bases, with 16 bases between. The germline CDR1 and CDR2 sequences are SGHDN and FVKESK. The CDR3 is 15 amino acids. The CDR3 nucleotides are TGTGCCAGCAGCCCGCAAGGGGGGCGCGGTGAAAAACTGTTTTTT. Its translation is CASSPQGGRGEKLFF.

This chain joins TRBV6-5 and TRBJ2-7; TRBD2 aligns across 8 bases. In germline, CDR1 is MNHEY, CDR2 SVGAGI. The CDR3 contains 15 residues. V lost 4 bases to trimming and J lost 5 bases; unmatched junction nucleotides: 10. For the CDR3, the DNA is TGTGCCAGCAGTTTTCTAGCGGGTAGTCCCAACGAGCAGTACTTC. Protein product: CASSFLAGSPNEQYF.

J is TRBJ1-5 and V is TRBV6-5; the D is unclear. This CDR3 comprises 15 residues. The germline V gene has CDR1 MNHEY and CDR2 SVGAGI. V was shortened by 3 bases and J by 0 bases, with 9 bases between the two germline ends. In nucleotides, the CDR3 is TGTGCCAGCAGTTATCACAGATATAGCAATCAGCCCCAGCATTTT. Translating gives CASSYHRYSNQPQHF.

The chain links TRBV4-3 to TRBJ2-5; tentatively, D is TRBD2 (7 bases). Trimming shortened V by 3 bases and J by 5 bases, and 16 bases separated the two germline ends. This CDR3 comprises 15 residues. In germline, CDR1 is LGHNA, CDR2 YSLEER. The CDR3 protein is CASSHGRGVGETQYF. DNA for the CDR3: TGCGCCAGCAGCCATGGGAGGGGGGTTGGGGAGACCCAGTACTTC.

The V and J genes are TRBV11-2 and TRBJ2-6; possibly TRBD1 for D (7 bases). V lost 7 bases, J lost 3 bases, and 16 bases lay in between. The CDR3 consists of 16 residues. Germline V gene sequence: CDR1 SGHAT, CDR2 FQNNGV. The CDR3 loop reads CASNRQGSGGANVLTF. The DNA of the CDR3 is TGTGCCAGCAACCGACAGGGTAGCGGTGGGGCCAACGTCCTGACTTTC.

The chain couples TRBV20-1 to TRBJ1-2; no definite D call. Germline V gene data show CDR1 as DFQATT and CDR2 as SNEGSKA (reference sequence). The CDR3 is 11 residues long. The V end lost 4 bases, the J end lost 1 base, and 4 bases lay between the germline ends. CDR3 nucleotides: TGCAGTGCTAACTTTAACTATGGCTACACCTTC. It codes for CSANFNYGYTF.